This TCR beta chain derives from a study of blood T cell repertoires in COVID-19. Study background: PBMCs, B-cell-depleted T cells, or T cells provided the cDNA or gDNA that made up the material.

Assay: immunoSEQ multiplex PCR; the TCRdb copy retains only in-frame clones and omits some. The sample records about 150,000 clones, roughly 90% being singletons. Germline assignment: CDR1 MGHDK and CDR2 SYGVNS. V was pared by 1 base and J by 5 bases, with 14 bases between. CDR3 size: 15 residues. Participants were placed into cohorts based on the clinical history they reported. During the 2 weeks before they entered the study, exposed participants had met someone with a PCR-confirmed or clinician-diagnosed COVID-19 case. Input material: PBMCs or T cells enriched from blood (not recorded which). This chain links TRBV25-1 with TRBJ1-1, with D maybe TRBD1 (6 bases). The sequence came from a woman in her thirties or forties who had been exposed to COVID-19. Here the CDR3 DNA reads TGTGCCAGCAGTGAATCTCAGGGGTTGGGGACTGAAGCTTTCTTT. Translating it yields CASSESQGLGTEAFF.